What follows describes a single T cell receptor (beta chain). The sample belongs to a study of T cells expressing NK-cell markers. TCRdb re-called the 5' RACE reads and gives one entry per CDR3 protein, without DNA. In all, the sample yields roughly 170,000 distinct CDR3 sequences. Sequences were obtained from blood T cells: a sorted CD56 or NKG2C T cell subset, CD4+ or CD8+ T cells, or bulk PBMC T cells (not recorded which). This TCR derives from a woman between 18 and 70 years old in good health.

The CDR3 region is CASSGSTSRGTEAFF. The rearrangement links TRBV5-4 to TRBJ1-1. The CDR3 runs 15 residues. Germline values: CDR1 SGHNT, CDR2 YYREEE (reference sequence).